The following is a T cell receptor beta chain sequence with its context. The sample is drawn from a study of control samples from healthy donors and cancer patients. The ends were cut back, 5 bases at V and 0 bases at J, with 8 bases in the middle. Germline CDR1 is SQVTM and CDR2 is ANQGSEA. This CDR3 is built from 13 residues. Some clones are missing from TCRdb's copy, which holds only in-frame ones; the method was immunoSEQ multiplex PCR. The sample lists some 64,000 clones, 90% seen once, with 1.2% in the top ten. The sequence came from a woman in her forties or fifties with colorectal cancer. This chain joins TRBV29-1 and TRBJ2-1; unclear D gene. The specimen sequenced was PBMCs. CDR3 region: CSVNTFSYNEQFF. The DNA for the CDR3 is TGCAGCGTTAACACTTTCTCCTACAATGAGCAGTTCTTC.